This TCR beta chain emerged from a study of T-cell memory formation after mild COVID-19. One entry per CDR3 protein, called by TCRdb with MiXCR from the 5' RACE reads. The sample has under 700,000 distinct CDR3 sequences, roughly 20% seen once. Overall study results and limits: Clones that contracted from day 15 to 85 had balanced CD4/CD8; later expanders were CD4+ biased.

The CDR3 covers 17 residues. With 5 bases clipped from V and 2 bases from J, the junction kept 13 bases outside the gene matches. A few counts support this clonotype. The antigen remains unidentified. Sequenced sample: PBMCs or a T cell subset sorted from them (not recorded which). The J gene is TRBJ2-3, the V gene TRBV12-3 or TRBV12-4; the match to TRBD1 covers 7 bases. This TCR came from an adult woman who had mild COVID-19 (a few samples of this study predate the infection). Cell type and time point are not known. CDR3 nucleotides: TGTGCCAGCAGTCTCGGACAGGCTAACCCGCTCACAGATACGCAGTATTTT. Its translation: CASSLGQANPLTDTQYF.